These T cell receptor beta chains were read from a single sample in a study of Ad26.COV2.S vaccination and SARS-CoV-2 variants. Data came from immunoSEQ multiplex PCR; TCRdb stores just in-frame clones and leaves some out. The sample consists of roughly 250,000 clones, approximately 90% of them appearing once. Specimen: peripheral blood, collected in a trial of Ad26.COV2.S vaccine versus placebo. The receptor source for this set is a person aged 18-65 years who received the Ad26.COV2.S COVID-19 vaccine or a placebo. The CDR3 runs from the conserved cysteine through the conserved F or W. A D gene is named only where the DNA matches it firmly. Size tells how often a clone was seen (once, few, many) or the class of an expanded clone, and some rows leave it out.

CDR3 DNA	CDR3 protein	V gene	D gene	J gene	clone size
TGTGCCAGCAGTGATGGCGTAGCTAGCGATGAGCAGTTCTTC	CASSDGVASDEQFF	TRBV6-4	NA	TRBJ2-1	few
TGCGCCAGCAGGACAGGGGAATATTCACCCCTCCACTTT	CASRTGEYSPLHF	TRBV10-2	TRBD1	TRBJ1-6	NA
TGTGCCATCAGTGACCCCCATGGGGGGCCCCAGTATTCTAGCACAGATACGCAGTATTTT	CAISDPHGGPQYSSTDTQYF	TRBV10-3	NA	TRBJ2-3	NA
TGTGCCAGCAGCAAGTTGGAGAGGGAAGCTTTCTTT	CASSKLEREAFF	TRBV7-9	NA	TRBJ1-1	NA
TGTGCCAGCAGCGGATACAGTAACTATGGCTACACCTTC	CASSGYSNYGYTF	TRBV9	NA	TRBJ1-2	once
TGTGCCAGCAGCTTGGCACCGACGGTCTATGGCTACACCTTC	CASSLAPTVYGYTF	TRBV7-9	NA	TRBJ1-2	NA
TGTGCCAGCAGTTTTTTTTTGTCCCACAGGGACACTGAAGCTTTCTTT	CASSFFLSHRDTEAFF	TRBV27	NA	TRBJ1-1	NA
TGTGCCATCAGGGGGACGGACCCTAATGAAAAACTGTTTTTT	CAIRGTDPNEKLFF	TRBV10-3	NA	TRBJ1-4	NA
TGCGCCAGCAGCCAAGATGGTTTCCAAGAGACCCAGTACTTC	CASSQDGFQETQYF	TRBV4-1	NA	TRBJ2-5	NA
TGTGCCAGCCGTTGGGCAGGCTCAGGGGGCACTGAAGCTTTCTTT	CASRWAGSGGTEAFF	TRBV27	TRBD1	TRBJ1-1	NA
TGTGCCAGCAGCCACAGAGGGCCTAGCGGGCCGAAACAAGAGACCCAGTACTTC	CASSHRGPSGPKQETQYF	TRBV7-9	TRBD2	TRBJ2-5	NA
TGTGCCAGCAGCTTAAGTACTAGCGCCGTCACAGATACGCAGTATTTT	CASSLSTSAVTDTQYF	TRBV7-6	TRBD2	TRBJ2-3	NA
TGTGCCAGCAGCCGAGTTTCGGGGGGCCGAACTAATGAAAAACTGTTTTTT	CASSRVSGGRTNEKLFF	TRBV7-9	NA	TRBJ1-4	NA
TGTGCCAGCAGCCAAGAGGGAAGCGGGGGCTTACAAGAGACCCAGTACTTC	CASSQEGSGGLQETQYF	TRBV4-2	TRBD2	TRBJ2-5	NA
TGTGCCAGCTCACCCGGACAGGGGGCCTTTAATTCACCCCTCCACTTT	CASSPGQGAFNSPLHF	TRBV18	TRBD1	TRBJ1-6	once
TGTGCCAGCGGTACGACAGGGGCACTCCCCTCGGGTGGCTACACCTTC	CASGTTGALPSGGYTF	TRBV7-9	TRBD1	TRBJ1-2	NA
TGTGCCATCAGGGGGGACAGGGGAAACGACGAGCAGTACTTC	CAIRGDRGNDEQYF	TRBV10-3	TRBD1	TRBJ2-7	NA
TGTGCCAGCAGGGGACAGGATCCTGGAAACACCATATATTTT	CASRGQDPGNTIYF	TRBV3-1/TRBV3-2	TRBD1	TRBJ1-3	once
TGTGCCAGCAGTTACCTACACGTAAATCAGCCCCAGCATTTT	CASSYLHVNQPQHF	TRBV6-2/TRBV6-3	NA	TRBJ1-5	few
TGTGCCAGCGGGGCAGGGGTCCACTTC	CASGAGVHF	TRBV7-9	NA	TRBJ2-5	NA
TGTGCCAGTAGTATCGGAAGCCAGGGTTACACCGGGGAGCTGTTTTTT	CASSIGSQGYTGELFF	TRBV19	NA	TRBJ2-2	NA
TGTGCCAGCAGTTATCGGACGGGGGCCTCTGGAAACACCATATATTTT	CASSYRTGASGNTIYF	TRBV6-2/TRBV6-3	NA	TRBJ1-3	NA
TGTGCCAGCAGCCCTTGGGACAGGGCCTACGAGCAGTACTTC	CASSPWDRAYEQYF	TRBV3-1/TRBV3-2	TRBD1	TRBJ2-7	NA
TGTGCCAGCAGCCCACGTGCCGGGCAGGGGGCTGAAAAACTGTTTTTT	CASSPRAGQGAEKLFF	TRBV5-4	TRBD1	TRBJ1-4	NA
TGTGCCAGCAGTTCCTCGGACAGGGGAAAGGACTACACCTTC	CASSSSDRGKDYTF	TRBV6-2/TRBV6-3	TRBD1	TRBJ1-2	NA
TGTGCCAGTTTAAGGGAGAGGGGGACAAACACCGGGGAGCTGTTTTTT	CASLRERGTNTGELFF	TRBV19	NA	TRBJ2-2	NA
TGTGCCAGCAGTAACTATCCCGGGACACGCGATACGCAGTATTTT	CASSNYPGTRDTQYF	TRBV6-5	NA	TRBJ2-3	NA
TGTGCCAGCTCCTCTGCCGGGGGCTCCTACAATGAGCAGTTCTTC	CASSSAGGSYNEQFF	TRBV18	NA	TRBJ2-1	NA
TGTGCCAGCAGTCAGAGTCAGCCCCAGCATTTT	CASSQSQPQHF	TRBV6-6	NA	TRBJ1-5	NA
TGCGCCAGCAGCCAAGTTTACGAACTTAATGAAAAACTGTTTTTT	CASSQVYELNEKLFF	TRBV4-3	NA	TRBJ1-4	NA
TGTGCCAGCAGCGTCGGGGGGTTGAGAGGCAATCAGCCCCAGCATTTT	CASSVGGLRGNQPQHF	TRBV7-2	NA	TRBJ1-5	NA
TGTGCCAGCAGTCCACCTCCGGACAGGGCGAGCACAGATACGCAGTATTTT	CASSPPPDRASTDTQYF	TRBV27	TRBD1	TRBJ2-3	NA
TGTGCCAGCAGCGGCGTGCGCGGCACTGAAGCTTTCTTT	CASSGVRGTEAFF	TRBV7-3	NA	TRBJ1-1	NA
TGCAGTGCTACCTACCAAGAGACCCAGTACTTC	CSATYQETQYF	TRBV20-1	NA	TRBJ2-5	NA
TGTGCCAGCTCACTCAACAGGGGAGATACGCAGTATTTT	CASSLNRGDTQYF	TRBV18	TRBD1	TRBJ2-3	NA
TGTGCCAGCAGCCGGCGGTTGGGGAGCGGCACAGATACGCAGTATTTT	CASSRRLGSGTDTQYF	TRBV5-4	NA	TRBJ2-3	NA
TGTGCCAGCAGCCAAGATTACAGGAGCACAGATACGCAGTATTTT	CASSQDYRSTDTQYF	TRBV14	NA	TRBJ2-3	NA
TGCGCCAGCAGCGACAGGGGAATGAGAAACACCATATATTTT	CASSDRGMRNTIYF	TRBV4-1	TRBD1	TRBJ1-3	NA
TGTGCCAGCATGACTAGCGGCTTCACAGATACGCAGTATTTT	CASMTSGFTDTQYF	TRBV7-2	TRBD2	TRBJ2-3	NA
TGTGCCAGCAGTACCAACGGAGAGGGGAATGAGCAGTTCTTC	CASSTNGEGNEQFF	TRBV6-2/TRBV6-3	NA	TRBJ2-1	few
TGCGCCAGCAGCATAGACGGATCCGCGGGAGGGGATGGCTACACCTTC	CASSIDGSAGGDGYTF	TRBV4-1	NA	TRBJ1-2	NA
TGTGCCAGCAGTTGGGGAGACAGGGGCTGGTCTAATGGCTACACCTTC	CASSWGDRGWSNGYTF	TRBV6-5	TRBD1	TRBJ1-2	NA
TGTGCCAGCAGGACATTAAATGAGCAGTTCTTC	CASRTLNEQFF	TRBV2	NA	TRBJ2-1	NA
TGCGCCAGCAGTGACCGGCAGGGCCATGGCTACACCTTC	CASSDRQGHGYTF	TRBV10-1	NA	TRBJ1-2	NA
TGTGCCAGCAGCCTGGGTACAGGGGGCTTTCAGCCCCAGCATTTT	CASSLGTGGFQPQHF	TRBV7-9	TRBD1	TRBJ1-5	NA
TGTGCCAGCAGCCCGTTTTCGGGAGAGACCCAGTACTTC	CASSPFSGETQYF	TRBV3-1/TRBV3-2	NA	TRBJ2-5	NA
TGTGCCAGCAGCGGTGGGAAAACGAGGAATGAGCAGTTCTTC	CASSGGKTRNEQFF	TRBV7-6	NA	TRBJ2-1	once
TGTGCCAGCAGCGTAGAAGCAAGGACCCCAACACTTGCTTTCTTT	CASSVEARTPTLAFF	TRBV9	NA	TRBJ1-1	NA
TGTGCCAGCAGTTTCAGGGCTGGGTACACTGAAGCTTTCTTT	CASSFRAGYTEAFF	TRBV27	NA	TRBJ1-1	NA
TGTGCCAGTAGTATAGCGCGGGGGAACTCACCCCTCCACTTT	CASSIARGNSPLHF	TRBV19	NA	TRBJ1-6	NA
TGTGCCAGTAGTGGGGGACAGGGGGCGTACGAGCAGTACTTC	CASSGGQGAYEQYF	TRBV19	TRBD1	TRBJ2-7	NA
TGTGCCACCAGTGATAAGGGGACAACCTACAATGAGCAGTTCTTC	CATSDKGTTYNEQFF	TRBV24-1	NA	TRBJ2-1	NA
TGCAGCGTCCCGGGACAGGGAAACACCATATATTTT	CSVPGQGNTIYF	TRBV29-1	TRBD1	TRBJ1-3	NA
TGTGCCAGCAGGTCCTCTAACGCAGATACGCAGTATTTT	CASRSSNADTQYF	TRBV7-9	NA	TRBJ2-3	NA
TGTGCCAGCAGGGGGGTATACCAAGAGACCCAGTACTTC	CASRGVYQETQYF	TRBV28	NA	TRBJ2-5	NA
TGTGCCAGCAAGAACCACAGGTTACGCTCCTATAATTCACCCCTCCACTTT	CASKNHRLRSYNSPLHF	TRBV6-4	NA	TRBJ1-6	NA
TGTGCTAGCCCGGGGGGGCCCACCTACAATGAGCAGTTCTTC	CASPGGPTYNEQFF	TRBV21-1	NA	TRBJ2-1	once
TGTGCCACCAGTTCGGGACTAGACGGCCACAATGAGCAGTTCTTC	CATSSGLDGHNEQFF	TRBV24-1	TRBD2	TRBJ2-1	NA
TGTGCCAGCAGCCCCGGGGGGCAGAGGGAGACCCAGTACTTC	CASSPGGQRETQYF	TRBV3-1/TRBV3-2	NA	TRBJ2-5	once